Below are 4 T cell receptor beta chains sequenced from a single sample in a study of graft-versus-host responses after intestinal transplantation. Repertoires were generated with immunoSEQ multiplex PCR, while TCRdb's copy carries only in-frame clones and drops some. In the table there are around 90,000 clones, approximately 94% of which are singletons. What these receptors recognize is not known. This sample comprised unstimulated CD4+ T cells sorted from spleen or lymph node cells, obtained before transplant. The receptors were sampled from a human donor who was the organ donor for an intestinal transplant.

The chain carries TRBV7-2 and TRBJ1-2, with a weak D call TRBD1 (6 bases). This CDR3 is 16 amino acids long. V dropped 1 base and J dropped 4 bases, with 16 bases sitting between them. Germline lookup yields CDR1 SGHTA and CDR2 FQGNSA. CDR3 sequence: CASSLGTLTGVYGYTF. CDR3 DNA: TGTGCCAGCAGCTTAGGCACCTTGACAGGCGTCTATGGCTACACCTTC.

This rearrangement joins TRBV2 to TRBJ1-4; 9 bases agree with TRBD1. The CDR3 contains 17 residues. Germline trimming cut 1 base from V and 8 bases from J; bases unmatched to any gene: 11. CDR1 is SNHLY, CDR2 FYNNEI, per germline. Written as DNA, the CDR3 is TGTGCCAGCAGTGAAGTTAGAGGGGACAGGGCAAGGGAAAAACTGTTTTTT. Translating gives CASSEVRGDRAREKLFF.

This rearrangement joins TRBV11-3 to TRBJ2-2; maybe TRBD2 (6 bases). The CDR3 has 16 amino acids. V dropped 3 bases and J dropped 0 bases, with 11 bases sitting between them. Germline V gene data show CDR1 as SGHNT and CDR2 as YENEEA. Here the CDR3 DNA reads TGTGCCAGCAGCTTCTCTGGGGGGTCGAACACCGGGGAGCTGTTTTTT. Translating gives CASSFSGGSNTGELFF.

The chain carries TRBV19 and TRBJ2-7; tentatively, D is TRBD1 or TRBD2 (5 bases each). The V gene's germline CDR1 is LNHDA and CDR2 SQIVND (reference sequence). The CDR3 extends over 13 amino acids. V gave up 6 bases and J gave up 6 bases, with 15 bases separating them. In nucleotides, the CDR3 is TGTGCCAGTAGGGGGGATCGGTTCAGCGAGCAGTACTTC. It codes for CASRGDRFSEQYF.